The 8 T cell receptor beta chains below come from one sample, sequenced in a study of beta chain features in type 1 diabetes. Study-level points and caveats: TCRB CDR3s from Type 1 diabetes patients were moderately but significantly shorter in all four CD4+ subsets.

Expressed TCRB transcripts were sequenced because the isolated RNA had all been reverse transcribed beforehand. Assay used: immunoSEQ multiplex PCR; TCRdb lists only in-frame clones, some missing. The sample has some 290,000 clones; 13% to 15% are singletons. Their recognized antigens are unknown. The sample was naive CD4+ T cells from blood. The receptors shown here come from a man aged 25 to 40 with type 1 diabetes.

This clone has more than one count but fewer than ten. The rearrangement joins TRBV18 to TRBJ2-7, with TRBD1 matching 7 bases. The junction had 9 bases not matched to a gene; V was cut back by 1 base and J by 6 bases. Looked up from germline, CDR1 is KGHSH and CDR2 is LQKENI. The CDR3 extends over 15 amino acids. The CDR3 nucleotides read TGTGCCAGCTCACCACTCCTGGGGACAGACGGCGAGCAGTACTTC. Residues: CASSPLLGTDGEQYF. The complete variable domain, with remaining parts taken from reference TRBV18 and TRBJ2-7, reads NAGVMQNPRHLVRRRGQEARLRCSPMKGHSHVYWYRQLPEEGLKFMVYLQKENIIDESGMPKERFSAEFPKEGPSILRIQQVVRGDSAAYFCASSPLLGTDGEQYFGPGTRLTVT.

V usage is TRBV7-3 and J usage is TRBJ2-7, with D perhaps matching TRBD2 (5 bases). This CDR3 has 15 amino acids. Germline CDR1 reads SGHTA; CDR2 reads FQGTGA. V lost 2 bases to trimming and J lost 0 bases, with 11 bases between them. CDR3 DNA sequence: TGTGCCAGCAGCTTAGTGGGAGAGAGCTCCTACGAGCAGTACTTC. This translates into CASSLVGESSYEQYF.

This clone was detected a few times. This chain links TRBV21-1 with TRBJ1-1; TRBD1, the table's D call, was not compared with the DNA. TRBV21-1 counts as a pseudogene. The CDR3 spans 14 residues. CDR3 in amino acids: CASSKGYRDTEAFF. Here the CDR3 DNA reads TGTGCCAGCAGCAAAGGATACAGGGACACTGAAGCTTTCTTT.

This clone was seen only a few times. The rearrangement links TRBV7-9 to TRBJ2-5; 8 bases are a match to TRBD2. The V gene end was trimmed by 5 bases and the J gene end by 5 bases; junction bases not matched to a gene: 10. The CDR3 is 15 residues long. Germline CDR1 and CDR2: SEHNR and FQNEAQ (reference sequence). The CDR3 loop reads CASSIGTRLEETQYF. As DNA, the CDR3 is TGTGCCAGCAGCATTGGGACTAGATTGGAGGAGACCCAGTACTTC. The whole variable domain, remainder taken from reference TRBV7-9 and TRBJ2-5, is DTGVSQNPRHKITKRGQNVTFRCDPISEHNRLYWYRQTLGQGPEFLTYFQNEAQLEKSRLLSDRFSAERPKGSFSTLEIQRTEQGDSAMYLCASSIGTRLEETQYFGPGTRLLVL.

In this sample, this clone turned up a few times. The chain recombines TRBV19 with TRBJ1-5; 7 bases line up with TRBD1. Germline CDR1 reads LNHDA; CDR2 reads SQIVND (reference sequence). This CDR3 spans 13 amino acids. With 11 bases clipped from V and 7 bases from J, the junction kept 11 bases outside the gene matches. CDR3 coding DNA: TGTGCCGGCGCGGACAGGCAAGGCCAGCCCCAGCATTTT. Amino acids: CAGADRQGQPQHF.

The chain has TRBV15 and TRBJ2-1; possible D gene TRBD2, 5 bases. CDR1 and CDR2 (germline): LNHNV, YYDKDF (reference sequence). The CDR3 consists of 13 residues. V was clipped by 6 bases and J by 6 bases, with 12 bases between them. This CDR3 is CATRGSGGNEQFF. CDR3 nucleotide sequence: TGTGCCACCAGGGGGTCTGGAGGCAATGAGCAGTTCTTC. Looking up the rest from reference TRBV15 and TRBJ2-1 gives the full variable domain: DAMVIQNPRYQVTQFGKPVTLSCSQTLNHNVMYWYQQKSSQAPKLLFHYYDKDFNNEADTPDNFQSRRPNTSFCFLDIRSPGLGDTAMYLCATRGSGGNEQFFGPGTRLTVL.

V and J are TRBV25-1 and TRBJ1-2, with no clear D. The CDR3 is 13 amino acids. V shed 3 bases and J shed 4 bases, with 9 bases lying between them. Per the germline V gene, CDR1 is MGHDK and CDR2 is SYGVNS. CDR3 residues: CASSDGQFYGYTF. CDR3 nucleotide sequence: TGTGCCAGCAGTGATGGGCAATTCTATGGCTACACCTTC.

The table lists this clone with a few counts. This chain uses TRBV5-1 with TRBJ2-7, with 11 bases matching TRBD1. The CDR3 spans 14 residues. The V gene's germline CDR1 is SGHRS and CDR2 YFSETQ. Trimming removed 4 bases from V and 4 bases from J; junction bases left unmatched: 4. The CDR3 spells CASSPGQGAYEQYF. The DNA for the CDR3 is TGCGCCAGCAGCCCCGGACAGGGGGCATACGAGCAGTACTTC.